This T cell receptor beta chain was obtained from a study of PD-1 blockade in classical Hodgkin lymphoma. Findings of the study overall: Baseline diversity resembling that of newly diagnosed patients was seen in complete responders. Prior therapy or disease activity may underlie the repertoire differences, whose causes remain undefined. By C4D1, CD4+ diversity increased significantly, especially in complete responders.

Profiling relied on immunoSEQ multiplex PCR, and the TCRdb table lists in-frame clones only, not all of them. The table lists tens of thousands of clones, about 65% of them singletons, with over 15% in the top ten. The CDR3 extends over 19 amino acids. The germline CDR1 and CDR2 sequences are GTSNPN and SVGIG (reference sequence). V lost 1 base and J lost 2; bases outside the gene matches: 16. A single count supports this clone. The antigen remains undetermined. All patients experienced relapse after autologous stem cell transplantation, and brentuximab vedotin exposure was variable. Complete response, partial response or progressive disease constituted the best response categories observed.

V is TRBV30 and J is TRBJ1-2; TRBD1 agrees at 10 bases. The TCR sequence derives from a human donor with classical Hodgkin lymphoma. The sequences come from peripheral blood mononuclear cells (PBMCs), collected at baseline. CDR3 sequence: CAWSAFLIGTGEGNYGYTF. CDR3 DNA sequence: TGTGCCTGGAGTGCCTTTTTAATCGGGACAGGGGAAGGAAACTATGGCTACACCTTC.